The entry that follows covers one T cell receptor beta chain sequence. These data originate in a study of blood T cell repertoires in COVID-19. Trimming pared 7 bases from V and 7 bases from J, leaving 23 bases between. This CDR3 spans 16 amino acids. The germline V gene encodes CDR1 SGHRS and CDR2 YFSETQ. Per the authors' pipeline: Reference gene primers were amplified, and this amplification served to estimate nucleated cell counts. The table came from immunoSEQ multiplex PCR; TCRdb's copy has only in-frame clones and leaves some out. V and J calls and clone size are copied from that table; D and trimming were computed from the DNA. The table shows around 170,000 clones, with about four fifths occurring only once.

What was sequenced was peripheral blood. The chain employs TRBV5-1 and TRBJ2-2; D perhaps matches TRBD1 (6 bases). This TCR was recovered from a man between 65 and 80 years old with active or convalescent COVID-19. The CDR3 spells CASGPAAGEFGGELFF. The DNA of the CDR3 is TGCGCCAGCGGGCCGGCGGCAGGGGAGTTTGGCGGGGAGCTGTTTTTT.